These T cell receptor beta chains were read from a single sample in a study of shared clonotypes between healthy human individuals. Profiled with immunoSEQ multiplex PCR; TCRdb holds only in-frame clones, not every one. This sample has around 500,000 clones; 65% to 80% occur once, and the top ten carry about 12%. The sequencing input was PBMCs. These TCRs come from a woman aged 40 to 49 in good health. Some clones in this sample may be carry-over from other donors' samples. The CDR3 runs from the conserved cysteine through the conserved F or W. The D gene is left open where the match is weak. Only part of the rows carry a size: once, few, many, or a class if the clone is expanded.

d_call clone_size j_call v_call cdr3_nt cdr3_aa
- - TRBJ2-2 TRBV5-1 TGCGCCAGCACCCCCCCAGGGGTCACGGACACCGGGGAGCTGTTTTTT CASTPPGVTDTGELFF
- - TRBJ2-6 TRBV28 TGTGCCAGCAGAACCCGCCCGGGGTCTGGGGCCAACGTCCTGACTTTC CASRTRPGSGANVLTF
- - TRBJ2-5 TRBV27 TGTGCCAGCAAGGACACCGTTTGGGAGACCCAGTACTTC CASKDTVWETQYF
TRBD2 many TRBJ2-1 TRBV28 TGTGCCAGCAGTTACAGGACTAGCGGGTTGTTTGAGCAGTTCTTC CASSYRTSGLFEQFF
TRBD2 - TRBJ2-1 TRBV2 TGTGCCAGCAGTGGGGCGGGAGGGCCTTTTGAGCAGTTCTTC CASSGAGGPFEQFF
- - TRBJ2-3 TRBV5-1 TGCGCCAGCAGCTTGGGAGGGCGAGGGGGCACAGATACGCAGTATTTT CASSLGGRGGTDTQYF
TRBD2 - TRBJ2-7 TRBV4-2 TGTGCCAGCAGCCAAAAGCGGGAGGTGTACGAGCAGTACTTC CASSQKREVYEQYF
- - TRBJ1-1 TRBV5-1 TGCGCCAGCAGCTTGAATACAGGGAGAACTGAAGCTTTCTTT CASSLNTGRTEAFF
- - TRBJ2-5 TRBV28 TGTGCCAGCAGTTTAGTCAAGATGGAGCAGTACTTC CASSLVKMEQYF
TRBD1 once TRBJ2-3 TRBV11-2 TGTGCCAGCAGCCCTTCCGGGACAGGGGGCGGAGGTACGCAGTATTTT CASSPSGTGGGGTQYF
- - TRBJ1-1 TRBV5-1 TGCGCCAGCACCCCGGGTTCAGGAGCCTTGAACACTGAAGCTTTCTTT CASTPGSGALNTEAFF
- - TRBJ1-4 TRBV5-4 TGTGCCAGCAGGCCTGAGACAGCTAATGAAAAACTGTTTTTT CASRPETANEKLFF
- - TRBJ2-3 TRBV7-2 TGTGCCAGCAGCTTAGAAGTCACAGATACGCAGTATTTT CASSLEVTDTQYF
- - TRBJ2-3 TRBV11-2 TGTGCCAGCAGCTTAGACCCCAGCTCTGTCTCGCAGTATTTT CASSLDPSSVSQYF
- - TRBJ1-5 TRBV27 TGTGCCAGTACAGGGTCCCCGTATAGCAATCAGCCCCAGCATTTT CASTGSPYSNQPQHF
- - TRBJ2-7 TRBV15 TGTGCCACCAGCAGAGCTCTAACCGCTACCTACGAGCAGTACTTC CATSRALTATYEQYF
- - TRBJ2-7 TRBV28 TGTGCCAGCCTCCAATCGCACGAGACCCGCGAGCAGTACTTC CASLQSHETREQYF
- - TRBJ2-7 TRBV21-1 TGTGCCAGCAGCTTTGCGCCGGGACAAGGGACCTACGAGCAGTACTTC CASSFAPGQGTYEQYF
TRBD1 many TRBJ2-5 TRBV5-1 TGCGCCAGCAGCCCGCGTCCCGGGACAGGGGGCCTCGAGACCCAGTACTTC CASSPRPGTGGLETQYF
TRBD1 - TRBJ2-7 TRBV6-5 TGTGCCAGCAGGATTGGCAGGGGGACCGCCTACGAGCAGTACTTC CASRIGRGTAYEQYF
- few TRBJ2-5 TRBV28 TGTGCCAGCAGTTTAAAGGCAGGCGAGACCCAGTACTTC CASSLKAGETQYF
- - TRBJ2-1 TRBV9 TGTGCCAGCAGCGGATATAGCTTTACCTCCTACAATGAGCAGTTCTTC CASSGYSFTSYNEQFF
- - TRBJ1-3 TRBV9 TGTGCCAGCAGCGCCGCAGGTCCCATCTCTTCTGGAAACACCATATATTTT CASSAAGPISSGNTIYF
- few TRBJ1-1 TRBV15 TGTGCCACCAGCAGAGACGGGCGGGCAGGGGAAGCTTTCTTT CATSRDGRAGEAFF
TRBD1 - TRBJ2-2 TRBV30 TGTGCCTGGAGTCCACAGGGGGGTAGGAACACCGGGGAGCTGTTTTTT CAWSPQGGRNTGELFF
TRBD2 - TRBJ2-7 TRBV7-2 TGTGCCAGCAGCCCGGGACTACGAGCTAACGAGCAGTACTTC CASSPGLRANEQYF
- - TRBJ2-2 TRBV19 TGTGCCAGTAGTATCAGGGACAACACCGGGGAGCTGTTTTTT CASSIRDNTGELFF
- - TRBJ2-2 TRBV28 TGTGCCAGCCCTGACAGGAACACCGGGGAGCTGTTTTTT CASPDRNTGELFF
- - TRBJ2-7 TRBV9 TGTGCCAGCAGCGCAGGCGTTCCGGGAGTTGCCTACGAGCAGTACTTC CASSAGVPGVAYEQYF
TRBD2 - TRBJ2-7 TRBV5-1 TGCGCCAGCTTTGATTCGTCTCAGGGACTAGAGCAGTACTTC CASFDSSQGLEQYF
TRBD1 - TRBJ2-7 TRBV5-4 TGTGCCAGCAGCCCTAGCAGGGGGCTCCCCGATTACGAGCAGTACTTC CASSPSRGLPDYEQYF
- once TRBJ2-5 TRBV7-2 TGTGCCAGCAGCCCTGGGGAGACCCAGTACTTC CASSPGETQYF
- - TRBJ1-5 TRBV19 TGTGCCAGTAGCTTGGGGCCAGGGCAAGGGCAGCCCCAGCATTTT CASSLGPGQGQPQHF
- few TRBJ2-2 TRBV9 TGTGCCAGCAGCGCCGACCACACCGGGGAGCTGTTTTTT CASSADHTGELFF
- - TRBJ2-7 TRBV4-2 TGTGCCAGCAGCCCCCTCCCGGACAGCGACTACGAGCAGTACTTC CASSPLPDSDYEQYF
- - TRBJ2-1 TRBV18 TGTGCCAGCTCACCGTCACTAGCATCCGATGAGCAGTTCTTC CASSPSLASDEQFF
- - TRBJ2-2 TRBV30 TGTGCCTGGATCCGGAAGGGGGTTGGCGGGGAGCTGTTTTTT CAWIRKGVGGELFF
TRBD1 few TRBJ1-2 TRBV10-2 TGCGCCAGCAGTGAGGCAGGGGGCAGTCGGGACTATGGCTACACCTTC CASSEAGGSRDYGYTF
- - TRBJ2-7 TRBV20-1 TGCAGTGCTAGTACTGCCTACGAGCAGTACTTC CSASTAYEQYF
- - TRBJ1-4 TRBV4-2 TGTGCCAGCAGCCAAGATCGGGGGGCCGGTAATGAAAAACTGTTTTTT CASSQDRGAGNEKLFF
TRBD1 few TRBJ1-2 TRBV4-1 TGCGCCAGCAGCCTGCGGGACAGGGGGGACTATGGCTACACCTTC CASSLRDRGDYGYTF
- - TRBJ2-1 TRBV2 TGTGCCAGCAGTGAGACTGGCTACAATGAGCAGTTCTTC CASSETGYNEQFF
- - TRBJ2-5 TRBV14 TGTGCCAGCAGCCAAGGAGAGGTACGATTAGAGACCCAGTACTTC CASSQGEVRLETQYF
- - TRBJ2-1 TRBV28 TGTGCCAGCAGTTTAAGTCTACGGAGCGGTAATGAGCAGTTCTTC CASSLSLRSGNEQFF
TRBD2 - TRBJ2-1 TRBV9 TGTGCCAGCAGCGGCGGGAGTTTGAGAAATGAGCAGTTCTTC CASSGGSLRNEQFF
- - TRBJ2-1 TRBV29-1 TGCAGCGTTGAGGAACCGGGACGAAGCTCCTACAATGAGCAGTTCTTC CSVEEPGRSSYNEQFF
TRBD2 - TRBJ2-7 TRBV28 TGTGCCAGCAGTAGACTAGCGGTCCCCTACGAGCAGTACTTC CASSRLAVPYEQYF
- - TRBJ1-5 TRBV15 TGTGCCACCAGCAGAGATCGCTGGGACGGTAGCAATCAGCCCCAGCATTTT CATSRDRWDGSNQPQHF
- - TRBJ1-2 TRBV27 TGTGCCAGCAGTTTATCGGCCAGAAACTATGGCTACACCTTC CASSLSARNYGYTF
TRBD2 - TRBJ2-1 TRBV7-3 TGTGCCAGCAGCTTATCCCGACTAGCGGGAGCGTACAATGAGCAGTTCTTC CASSLSRLAGAYNEQFF
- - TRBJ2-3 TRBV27 TGTGCCAGCTCTTTTGGCGGAACCGTTGGGGATACGCAGTATTTT CASSFGGTVGDTQYF
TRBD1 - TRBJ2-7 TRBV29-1 TGCAGCGTGTCCAGGGGGCCCAACTCCTACGAGCAGTACTTC CSVSRGPNSYEQYF
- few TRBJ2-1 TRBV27 TGTGCCAGTTCATCCGGGAGCGGGCTAGCCGCATACAATGAGCAGTTCTTC CASSSGSGLAAYNEQFF
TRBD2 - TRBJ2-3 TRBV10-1 TGCGCCAGCAGTGAAAGGCTAGCGGGAGGAACAGATACGCAGTATTTT CASSERLAGGTDTQYF
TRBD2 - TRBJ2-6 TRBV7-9 TGTGCCAGCAGCCAGACTAGCGCTTATAGCTCTGGGGCCAACGTCCTGACTTTC CASSQTSAYSSGANVLTF
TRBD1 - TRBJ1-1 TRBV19 TGTGCCAGTAGTATCCCGGGACAGCCCACTGAAGCTTTCTTT CASSIPGQPTEAFF
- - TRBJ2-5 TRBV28 TGTGCCAGCAGTAGATTGACAGTAACGGGCCAAGAGACCCAGTACTTC CASSRLTVTGQETQYF
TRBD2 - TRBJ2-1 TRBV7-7 TGTGCCAGCGCGGCTAGCGGGAGGGGAAATGAGCAGTTCTTC CASAASGRGNEQFF
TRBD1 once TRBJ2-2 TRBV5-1 TGCGCCAGCAATGGTGGGATAGGGACAGAGAACACCGGGGAGCTGTTTTTT CASNGGIGTENTGELFF
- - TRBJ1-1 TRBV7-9 TGTGCCAGCAGCTTTGGGATGCTAGAGGCGGGCACTGAAGCTTTCTTT CASSFGMLEAGTEAFF